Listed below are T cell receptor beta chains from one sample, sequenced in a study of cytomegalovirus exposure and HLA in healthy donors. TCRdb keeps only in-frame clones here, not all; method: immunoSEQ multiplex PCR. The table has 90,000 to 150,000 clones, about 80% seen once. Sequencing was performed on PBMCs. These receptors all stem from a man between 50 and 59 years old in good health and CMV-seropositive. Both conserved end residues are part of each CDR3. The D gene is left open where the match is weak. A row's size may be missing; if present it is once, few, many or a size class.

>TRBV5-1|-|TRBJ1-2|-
TGCGCCAGCAGCTTGTCAGGGATCAACTATGGCTACACCTTC
CASSLSGINYGYTF
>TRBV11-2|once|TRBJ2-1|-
TGTGCCAGCAGCTTAGGACAGGCCTACAATGAGCAGTTCTTC
CASSLGQAYNEQFF
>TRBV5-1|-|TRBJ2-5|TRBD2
TGCGCCAGCAGCTTAAGTAGCGGGGGATTGGAGACCCAGTACTTC
CASSLSSGGLETQYF
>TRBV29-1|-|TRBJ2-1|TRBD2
TGCAGCGTTCAAGCGGGAGTAAACAATGAGCAGTTCTTC
CSVQAGVNNEQFF
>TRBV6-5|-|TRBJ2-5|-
TGTGCCAGCAGTTACTCGAGTCAGGGGGAGACCCAGTACTTC
CASSYSSQGETQYF
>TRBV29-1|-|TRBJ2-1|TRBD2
TGCAGCGTTGAAGGAGGGACTAGCGGGTACTACAATGAGCAGTTCTTC
CSVEGGTSGYYNEQFF
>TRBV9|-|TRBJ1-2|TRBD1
TGTGCCAGCAGCGTAGACGGGACAGGGGGCTATGGCTACACCTTC
CASSVDGTGGYGYTF
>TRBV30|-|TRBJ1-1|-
TGTGCCTGGAGTGTACGGTTCACTCTTGAAGCTTTCTTT
CAWSVRFTLEAFF
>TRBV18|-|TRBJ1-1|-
TGTGCCAGCTCACCACCGAGCGTAAACACTGAAGCTTTCTTT
CASSPPSVNTEAFF
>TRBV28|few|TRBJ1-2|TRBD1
TGTGCCAGCAGTTCAGCACCGGGACAGGGGGCACAATCCTATGGCTACACCTTC
CASSSAPGQGAQSYGYTF
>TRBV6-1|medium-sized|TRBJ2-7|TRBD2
TGTGCCAGCAGTGAACTTGGTAGCGGGGGGAAGCAGTACTTC
CASSELGSGGKQYF
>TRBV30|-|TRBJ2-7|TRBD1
TGTGCCTGGGGGACAGGGGGCTACGAGCAGTACTTC
CAWGTGGYEQYF
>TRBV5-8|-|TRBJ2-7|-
TGTGCCAGCAGCTTGGCTAGCGCCTCGAGCTCCTACGAGCAGTACTTC
CASSLASASSSYEQYF
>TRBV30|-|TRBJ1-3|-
TGTGCCTGGGGCACCGGAAACACCATATATTTT
CAWGTGNTIYF
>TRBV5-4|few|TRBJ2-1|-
TGTGCCAGCAGCGACTCCGGCCCTGAGCAGTTCTTC
CASSDSGPEQFF
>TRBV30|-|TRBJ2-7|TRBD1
TGTGCCTGGTCCAGACAGGGGAGACCCTACGAGCAGTACTTC
CAWSRQGRPYEQYF
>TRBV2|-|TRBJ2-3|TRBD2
TGTGCCAGCAGAGGAGCGGGGGGGCCGACAGATACGCAGTATTTT
CASRGAGGPTDTQYF
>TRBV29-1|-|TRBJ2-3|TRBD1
TGCAGCGTTGCTGGGGGACAGGCGCACACAGATACGCAGTATTTT
CSVAGGQAHTDTQYF
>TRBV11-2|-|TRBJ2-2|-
TGTGCCAGCAGCTTAGATCCAGGGGCGGACACCGGGGAGCTGTTTTTT
CASSLDPGADTGELFF
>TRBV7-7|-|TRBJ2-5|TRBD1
TGTGCCAGCAGCGTGGGACAGTTCCAAGAGACCCAGTACTTC
CASSVGQFQETQYF
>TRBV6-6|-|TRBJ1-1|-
TGTGCCAGCAGTTACTCGCAGGGGCAGAACACTGAAGCTTTCTTT
CASSYSQGQNTEAFF
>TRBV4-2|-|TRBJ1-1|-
TGTGCCAGCAGCCAAGGGGAGGGGGAGGGATTGAACACTGAAGCTTTCTTT
CASSQGEGEGLNTEAFF